This T cell receptor (beta chain) is from a study of T-cell memory formation after mild COVID-19. Regarding the study as a whole: CD4+ clones that contracted lay mainly in CM and EM; CD8+ ones lay in EMRA.

TCRdb processed the 5' RACE reads anew with MiXCR; each CDR3 protein has one entry. The sample consists of 400,000 to 500,000 distinct CDR3 sequences, roughly 18% of them appearing once. The CDR3 is made up of 14 amino acids. Trimming removed 3 bases at V and 4 bases at J, with 7 bases between. Germline-derived CDR1 and CDR2 are SGHTA and FQGNSA. This clonotype was counted at least ten times. Antigen specificity is unknown. What was sequenced was PBMCs or a T cell subset sorted from them (not recorded which). This TCR came from a man younger than 35 who had mild COVID-19 (a few samples of this study predate the infection). Cell type and time point are not known. This chain connects TRBV7-2 to TRBJ1-6; possibly TRBD1 for D (6 bases). The CDR3 spells CASSFTGYNSPLHF. The CDR3 DNA reads TGTGCCAGCAGCTTTACAGGGTATAATTCACCCCTCCACTTT.